Below, 9 T cell receptor beta chains from the same sample are listed, as sequenced in a study of T cells in Graves' hyperthyroidism and ophthalmopathy (dated by TCRdb to the late 2010s). The receptor library was made with multiplex PCR. Sequencing instrument: Illumina HiSeq 2000. The TCR beta CDR3 regions were amplified from RNA transcripts. A first-round RT-PCR of the TCR CDR3 used the HTBI primer set with the Qiagen OneStep RT-PCR kit. TCRdb reprocessed the public reads (quality trimming at Q25 with fastp, clone calling with MiXCR) and kept in-frame beta chains. Duplicate CDR3 protein sequences are folded into a single record with the most common DNA and genes. For this sample the table gives 390,000 or so distinct CDR3 sequences, of which over 12% were detected only once. The ten top clones hold roughly 13% of the sample. Sequencing used blood. The source is a man in his late teens or twenties with Graves' ophthalmopathy.

The table lists this clonotype with a few counts. This rearrangement joins TRBV4-2 to TRBJ1-6, with 9 bases lining up with TRBD1. CDR1 and CDR2 (germline): LGHNA, YNFKEQ. The ends lost 3 bases at V and 10 bases at J; junction bases unmatched: 10. The CDR3 is 16 residues long. The CDR3 coding sequence is TGTGCCAGCAGCCATGGGGAGGACAGGGGCTACTCACCCCTCCACTTT. It is translated as CASSHGEDRGYSPLHF.

This clonotype appeared a single time. At one end, the junction sequence differs from germline, possibly due to a read error. This chain joins TRBV11-1 and TRBJ2-5; tentatively, D is TRBD2 (6 bases). CDR3 length equals 15 residues. CDR1 SGHAT and CDR2 FQDESV come from the germline V gene (reference sequence). CDR3 bases: TGTGCCAGCAGCTCGGGGACTGTGTACGAAGAGAACCAGTACTTC. Its translation is CASSSGTVYEENQYF.

With respect to this clonotype: A read error is possible here, since a much larger clone lies one base away. V and J are TRBV20-1 and TRBJ1-5; TRBD1 aligns across 7 bases. The germline CDR1 and CDR2 sequences are DFQATT and SNEGSKA (reference sequence). The CDR3 covers 16 residues. With 2 bases clipped from V and 5 bases from J, the junction kept 12 bases outside the gene matches. CDR3 coding DNA: TGCAGTGCTAGACACTTCGAAGGACAGGCAGATCAGCCCCAGCATTTT. Its translation is CSARHFEGQADQPQHF.

V gene TRBV24-1 combines with J gene TRBJ2-7; D may be TRBD1 (6 bases). Germline CDR1 KGHDR, CDR2 SFDVKD. The CDR3 runs to 14 residues. V lost 5 bases, J lost 2 bases, and 12 bases lay in between. The DNA for the CDR3 is TGTGCCACCAGTGGTGAAGACAGGCCCTACGAGCAGTACTTC. Its translation: CATSGEDRPYEQYF.

This clonotype was observed a handful of times. The V call is TRBV5-4, the J call TRBJ1-2; D not certain. V was clipped by 3 bases and J by 4 bases, with 13 bases between them. The V gene's germline CDR1 is SGHNT and CDR2 YYREEE (reference sequence). The CDR3 contains 14 residues. CDR3: CASSYGYDGYGYTF. Here the CDR3 DNA reads TGTGCCAGCAGCTACGGCTATGACGGCTATGGCTACACCTTC.

As for this clonotype: A much more abundant neighbour one base away suggests this may be a read error. V is TRBV12-3 or TRBV12-4 and J is TRBJ1-2; the D gene is possibly TRBD1 (5 bases). Deletions cut 3 bases from V and 7 bases from J, with 15 bases between. The CDR3 loop spans 14 amino acids. The CDR3 DNA follows: TGTGCCAGCAGTTTGGTAGGGGCGATCCTTGGCTACACCTTC. It translates to CASSLVGAILGYTF.

This clonotype came up many times. The CDR3 sequence is CASSIRGRGTGGYEQYF. The CDR3 nucleotides read TGTGCCAGCAGCATTCGAGGCCGGGGGACAGGGGGTTACGAGCAGTACTTC. The chain employs TRBV7-9 and TRBJ2-7; 11 bases agree with TRBD1. This CDR3 has 17 amino acids. With 5 bases clipped from V and 4 bases from J, the junction kept 13 bases outside the gene matches. Germline V lookup: CDR1 SEHNR, CDR2 FQNEAQ (reference sequence).

This clonotype was counted at least ten times. The genes are TRBV11-2 and TRBJ1-2; the D gene is possibly TRBD1 (6 bases). The CDR3 runs to 14 residues. Germline V lookup: CDR1 SGHAT, CDR2 FQNNGV. V lost 6 bases and J 8 bases, leaving 19 bases between the germline ends. DNA of the CDR3: TGTGCCAGCAGTCCTACTCAACAGGGTTTCGGCTACACCTTC. Its translation: CASSPTQQGFGYTF.

This clonotype was observed at least ten times. The chain employs TRBV10-3 and TRBJ2-7; D unclear. V was clipped by 0 bases and J by 5 bases, with 2 bases between them. The length of the CDR3 is 11 residues. Germline V CDR1 and CDR2: ENHRY, SYGVKD. The CDR3: CAISESHEQYF. The CDR3 DNA reads TGTGCCATCAGTGAGTCCCACGAGCAGTACTTC.